Below are 18 T cell receptor beta chains sequenced from a single sample in a study of spatial heterogeneity in lung cancer. TCRdb called the 5' RACE reads again in MiXCR, with one record for every CDR3 protein. The repertoire holds roughly 120,000 distinct CDR3 sequences, 12% seen once, with around 16% in the top ten. Stated time point: blood at routine non-recurrence follow-up after resection. TCRs were sequenced from unsorted whole RNA of tumor, nontumor lung or PBMC. Source: PBMCs, taken at follow-up. These receptors all come from a male donor with early-stage non-small cell lung cancer.

The chain uses TRBV10-3 and TRBJ1-6; D remains unclear. Germline V gives CDR1 ENHRY, CDR2 SYGVKD. CDR3 length: 11 residues. Trimming removed 11 bases from V and 7 bases from J, with 9 bases in between. This chain's CDR3 is CAHGENSPLHF. In DNA, the CDR3 is TGTGCCCACGGGGAAAATTCACCCCTCCACTTT.

This clonotype appeared a few times. The V call is TRBV27, the J call TRBJ2-1, with 7 positions matching TRBD1. This CDR3 contains 15 residues. V was pared by 6 bases and J by 2 bases, with 7 bases of the junction left unmatched. Germline V CDR1 and CDR2: MNHEY, SMNVEV (reference sequence). The CDR3 DNA follows: TGTGCCAGCAGCCAAAGGGGGCAGACCTACAATGAGCAGTTCTTC. Protein product: CASSQRGQTYNEQFF.

This clonotype came up many times. The CDR3, as DNA: TGTGCCAGCAGTTCTCGGGACAAGTCCAATGAGCAGTTCTTC. It specifies CASSSRDKSNEQFF. The chain is built from TRBV6-1 and TRBJ2-1, with D possibly TRBD1 on 6 matching bases. Trimming left V 5 bases short and J 6 bases short, with 14 bases between. The CDR3 runs to 14 residues. The germline CDR1 and CDR2 sequences are MNHNS and SASEGT.

This clonotype was counted a few times. This sequence joins TRBV7-2 and TRBJ2-3; D is possibly TRBD1 or TRBD2 (5 bases each). V was pared by 5 bases and J by 7 bases, with 10 bases between. Germline V CDR1 and CDR2: SGHTA, FQGNSA. This CDR3 has 12 amino acids. The CDR3 reads CASSVEGYTQYF. CDR3 nucleotides: TGTGCCAGCAGCGTAGAGGGGTATACGCAGTATTTT.

The V and J genes are TRBV10-3 and TRBJ2-3; 13 bases agree with TRBD2. This CDR3 comprises 14 residues. The germline V gene has CDR1 ENHRY and CDR2 SYGVKD. V gave up 5 bases and J gave up 8 bases; unmatched junction bases: 4. In DNA, the CDR3 is TGTGCCATCAGTACTAGCGGGGGGGCCGGTACGCAGTATTTT. Its protein is CAISTSGGAGTQYF.

This clonotype came up many times. The chain is built from TRBV29-1 and TRBJ2-5, with 9 bases that match TRBD1. The germline gives CDR1 SQVTM, CDR2 ANQGSEA. CDR3 length: 14 amino acids. V shed 7 bases, J shed 2 bases, and the junction held 8 bases outside the gene matches. The CDR3 loop reads CSASGQGRQETQYF. CDR3 sequence (DNA): TGCAGCGCATCAGGACAGGGGAGGCAAGAGACCCAGTACTTC.

This clonotype turned up a few times. The gene calls are TRBV7-9 and TRBJ1-5, with D tentatively TRBD1 (6 bases). Germline V gene lookup returns CDR1 SEHNR and CDR2 FQNEAQ (reference sequence). This CDR3 has 14 residues. V was pared by 5 bases and J by 5 bases, with 13 bases between. CDR3 amino acids: CASSAGTSHQPQHF. The CDR3 nucleotides read TGTGCCAGCAGCGCCGGGACAAGTCATCAGCCCCAGCATTTT. Full variable domain (outside the CDR3, taken from reference TRBV7-9 and TRBJ1-5): DTGVSQNPRHKITKRGQNVTFRCDPISEHNRLYWYRQTLGQGPEFLTYFQNEAQLEKSRLLSDRFSAERPKGSFSTLEIQRTEQGDSAMYLCASSAGTSHQPQHFGDGTRLSIL.

This clonotype was picked up a small number of times. This chain uses TRBV5-1 with TRBJ1-2; 8 bases fit TRBD1. J gave up 3 bases and V 4 bases, and 5 bases lay outside the gene matches. The length of the CDR3 is 14 residues. In germline, CDR1 is SGHRS, CDR2 YFSETQ. The CDR3 bases are TGCGCCAGCAGCCCGGGGACAGGCCACTATGGCTACACCTTC. Residues: CASSPGTGHYGYTF.

This clonotype was seen a handful of times. The rearrangement uses TRBV7-9 and TRBJ1-5; D remains unclear. Trimming pared 6 bases from V and 3 bases from J, leaving 6 bases between. There are 12 residues in the CDR3. Germline V lookup: CDR1 SEHNR, CDR2 FQNEAQ (reference sequence). In nucleotides, the CDR3 is TGTGCCAGCAGTCCAAACAATCAGCCCCAGCATTTT. Translating it yields CASSPNNQPQHF.

Only a few counts were recorded for this clonotype. The chain couples TRBV28 to TRBJ1-2; D is ambiguous. The germline V gene encodes CDR1 MDHEN and CDR2 SYDVKM. Trimming pared 1 base from V and 6 bases from J, leaving 15 bases between. This CDR3 is built from 15 residues. The CDR3 loop reads CASSLFPQRDHGYTF. CDR3 DNA: TGTGCCAGCAGTTTATTCCCACAGAGGGATCATGGCTACACCTTC.

This clonotype has just a few counts. The gene calls are TRBV4-2 and TRBJ1-1; TRBD1 aligns across 11 bases. This CDR3 spans 15 amino acids. V lost 0 bases, J lost 5 bases, and 2 bases stayed unmatched. CDR1 and CDR2 from the germline V gene are LGHNA and YNFKEQ. For the CDR3, the DNA is TGTGCCAGCAGCCAAGATGGGACAGGGGGTACTGAAGCTTTCTTT. Protein: CASSQDGTGGTEAFF.

This clonotype came up a few times. The V call is TRBV5-6, the J call TRBJ2-2, with TRBD2 matching over 8 bases. J gave up 6 bases and V 4 bases, and 2 bases lay outside the gene matches. Germline V gene data show CDR1 as SGHDT and CDR2 as YYEEEE. The CDR3 consists of 13 residues. CDR3 sequence reads: CASSTGGAGELFF. The CDR3 DNA follows: TGTGCCAGCAGCACCGGGGGGGCCGGGGAGCTGTTTTTT.

This clonotype occurred many times. The chain has TRBV10-2 and TRBJ2-3; D might be TRBD2 (6 bases). CDR1 and CDR2 (germline): WSHSY, SAAADI. V lost 1 base and J lost 5, with 13 bases in between. This CDR3 comprises 15 residues. CDR3 sequence: CASSEWGSGRDTQYF. The CDR3 nucleotides read TGCGCCAGCAGTGAGTGGGGTAGCGGCCGAGATACGCAGTATTTT.

The rearrangement joins TRBV11-3 to TRBJ2-7; the D call may be TRBD1 or TRBD2 (5 bases each). V was cut by 5 bases and J by 7 bases, with 15 bases left in between. Germline-derived CDR1 and CDR2 are SGHNT and YENEEA. The CDR3 loop spans 13 amino acids. The DNA of the CDR3 is TGTGCCAGCAGCCTCCCCGCCGAGGGGGAGCAGTACTTC. Translating gives CASSLPAEGEQYF.

This clonotype was seen repeatedly, ten times or more. The V gene is TRBV7-8, the J gene TRBJ1-1; D remains unclear. Germline values: CDR1 SGHVS, CDR2 FQNEAQ. The germline V and J ends were trimmed by 0 bases and 4 bases, with 15 bases remaining between them. This CDR3 has 16 residues. Here the CDR3 DNA reads TGTGCCAGCAGCTTAGCGACCATCCGAGGGAGCACTGAAGCTTTCTTT. The encoded protein is CASSLATIRGSTEAFF. The variable domain in full, completed from reference TRBV7-8 and TRBJ1-1, reads GAGVSQSPRYKVAKRGQDVALRCDPISGHVSLFWYQQALGQGPEFLTYFQNEAQLDKSGLPSDRFFAERPEGSVSTLKIQRTQQEDSAVYLCASSLATIRGSTEAFFGQGTRLTVV.

This clonotype appeared many times. The chain employs TRBV12-3 or TRBV12-4 and TRBJ1-2; possibly TRBD1 for D (6 bases). CDR3 length: 13 amino acids. Trimming left V 9 bases short and J 7 bases short, with 18 bases between. The CDR3 loop is CASQERTVAGYTF. CDR3 nucleotide sequence: TGTGCCAGTCAGGAAAGGACAGTCGCTGGCTACACCTTC.

This sequence joins TRBV10-3 and TRBJ1-1, with a weak D call TRBD1 (5 bases). There are 13 residues in the CDR3. Trimming took 5 bases from V and 1 from J, leaving 8 bases between them. The V gene's germline CDR1 is ENHRY and CDR2 SYGVKD. The CDR3 coding sequence is TGTGCCATCAGTAACACAGGGAACACTGAAGCTTTCTTT. Translating it yields CAISNTGNTEAFF.

In this sample, this clonotype turned up a few times. The CDR3 sequence: CASRLGTGGGHTGELFF. DNA for the CDR3: TGTGCCAGCAGACTGGGGACAGGGGGAGGACACACCGGGGAGCTGTTTTTT. The V call is TRBV9, the J call TRBJ2-2; 11 bases map to TRBD1. After removal of 5 bases from V and 3 bases from J, the junction contained 9 bases not matched to a gene. Germline V gene sequence: CDR1 SGDLS, CDR2 YYNGEE. The CDR3 is 17 amino acids.